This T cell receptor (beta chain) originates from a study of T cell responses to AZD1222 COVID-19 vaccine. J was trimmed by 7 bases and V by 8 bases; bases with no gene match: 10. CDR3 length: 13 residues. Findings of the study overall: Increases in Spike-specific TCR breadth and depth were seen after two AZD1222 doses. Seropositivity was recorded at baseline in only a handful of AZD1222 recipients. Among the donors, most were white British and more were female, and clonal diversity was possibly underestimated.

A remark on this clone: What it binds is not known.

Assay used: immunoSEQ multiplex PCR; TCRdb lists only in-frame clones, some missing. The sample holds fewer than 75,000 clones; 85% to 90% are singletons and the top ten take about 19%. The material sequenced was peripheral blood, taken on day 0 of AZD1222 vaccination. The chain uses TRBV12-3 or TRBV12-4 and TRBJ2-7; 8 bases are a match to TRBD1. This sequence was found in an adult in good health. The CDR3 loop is CASAILRQGEQYF. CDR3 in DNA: TGTGCCAGCGCAATCCTAAGACAGGGGGAGCAGTACTTC.